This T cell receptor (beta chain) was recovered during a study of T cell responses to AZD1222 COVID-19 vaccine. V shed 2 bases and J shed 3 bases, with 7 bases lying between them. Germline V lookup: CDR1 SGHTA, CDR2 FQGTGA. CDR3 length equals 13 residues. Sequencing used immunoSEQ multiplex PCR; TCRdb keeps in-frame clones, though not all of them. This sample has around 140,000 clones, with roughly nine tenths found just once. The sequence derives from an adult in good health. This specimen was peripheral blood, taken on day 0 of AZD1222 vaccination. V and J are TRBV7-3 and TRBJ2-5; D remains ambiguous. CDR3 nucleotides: TGTGCCAGCAGCTTAGTGGGAAAAGAGACCCAGTACTTC. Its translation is CASSLVGKETQYF.